This T cell receptor beta chain derives from a study of cytomegalovirus exposure and HLA in healthy donors. Study results and limitations: CMV serostatus stood as the only immune exposure information on hand. Apparent HLA restriction characterized most CMV-associated TCR beta chains in a later analysis.

As regards this clone: The antigen remains undetermined.

The ends lost 0 bases at V and 10 bases at J; junction bases unmatched: 2. CDR1 MNHGY and CDR2 SAAAGT come from the germline V gene. The CDR3 is 12 residues long. Both 60 Vbeta primers and 13 Jbeta primers went into the PCR. Clones were read by immunoSEQ multiplex PCR, and TCRdb kept only the in-frame ones, dropping some. The sample holds over 50,000 clones. The source is a man aged 50-60 years in good health and CMV-seropositive. The J gene is TRBJ1-1, the V gene TRBV6-8, with 7 bases that match TRBD1. The sequencing input was PBMCs. CDR3 coding DNA: TGTGCCAGCAGTTACTCCGGACAGGTAGCTTTCTTT. This gives the protein CASSYSGQVAFF.